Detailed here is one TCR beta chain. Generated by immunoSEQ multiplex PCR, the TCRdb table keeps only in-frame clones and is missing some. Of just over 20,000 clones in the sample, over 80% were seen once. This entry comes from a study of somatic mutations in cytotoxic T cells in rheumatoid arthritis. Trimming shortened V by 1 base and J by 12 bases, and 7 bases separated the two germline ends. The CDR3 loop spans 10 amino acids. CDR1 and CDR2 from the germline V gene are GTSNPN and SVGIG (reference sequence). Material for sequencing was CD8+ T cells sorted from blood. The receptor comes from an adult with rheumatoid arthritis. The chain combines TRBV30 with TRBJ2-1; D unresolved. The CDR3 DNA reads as TGTGCCTGGAGTGGCGCTAGGCAGTTCTTC. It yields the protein CAWSGARQFF.